Each of the 15 T cell receptor beta chains below was sequenced from the same sample in a study of CD8+ T cells in alopecia areata. Treatment noted: oral pan-JAK inhibitor, 5-10 mg twice daily. The authors extracted RNA and reverse transcribed it into cDNA as the sequencing template. Profiling relied on immunoSEQ multiplex PCR, and the TCRdb table lists in-frame clones only, not all of them. The table records about 120,000 clones, 61% of them present only once. The specimen comprised CD4+ T cells sorted from blood, sampled at week 4, from a patient treated with tofacitinib. The receptor source for this set is a human donor with alopecia areata.

This clone was recorded a few times. The chain combines TRBV23-1 with TRBJ2-4; no definite D call. TRBV23-1 is sorted into the ORF group, with uncertain function. The CDR3 covers 17 residues. Trimming took 6 bases from V and 8 from J, leaving 26 bases between them. In nucleotides, the CDR3 is TGCGCCAGCAGAAAAAACAGAGGAACTCCGAATGGGGACATTCAGTACTTC. Protein sequence: CASRKNRGTPNGDIQYF.

V usage is TRBV4-1 and J usage is TRBJ2-1; tentatively, D is TRBD2 (6 bases). The CDR3 contains 14 residues. Between the trimmed V and J ends, which lost 1 base and 15 bases, there was a span of 19 bases. CDR1 and CDR2 from the germline V gene are MGHRA and YSYEKL. CDR3: CASSQGLREAGRFF. CDR3 in DNA: TGCGCCAGCAGCCAAGGGCTACGGGAAGCGGGCCGGTTCTTC.

This clone has a single count. The chain recombines TRBV25-1 with TRBJ1-1; no definite D call. Looked up from germline, CDR1 is MGHDK and CDR2 is SYGVNS. The CDR3 is 15 residues long. The V and J ends lost 3 bases and 1 base respectively, with 12 bases between them. The CDR3 loop is CASSDPGRANTEAFF. In nucleotides, the CDR3 is TGTGCCAGCAGTGATCCCGGTCGCGCGAACACTGAAGCTTTCTTT.

This chain connects TRBV5-4 to TRBJ1-1; D is undetermined. In germline, CDR1 is SGHNT, CDR2 YYREEE (reference sequence). This CDR3 is 12 amino acids long. Deletions cut 0 bases from V and 10 bases from J, with 10 bases between. CDR3 region: CASSLEARTAFF. CDR3 nucleotides: TGTGCCAGCAGCTTGGAGGCCCGGACAGCTTTCTTT.

The rearrangement joins TRBV5-4 to TRBJ2-4; D uncertain. The CDR3 length is 14 residues. Germline values: CDR1 SGHNT, CDR2 YYREEE (reference sequence). The V gene lost 2 bases and the J gene lost 2 bases, with 8 bases spanning the gap. The CDR3 region has the DNA TGTGCCAGCAGCTTTTTGGGTTCCAAAAACATTCAGTACTTC. This codes for CASSFLGSKNIQYF.

The rearrangement links TRBV5-1 to TRBJ1-1; tentative D call: TRBD1 (6 bases). The CDR3 runs to 18 residues. Trimming pared 1 base from V and 0 bases from J, leaving 19 bases between. Germline CDR1 reads SGHRS; CDR2 reads YFSETQ. CDR3 coding DNA: TGCGCCAGCAGCTTGTCCGTCTCTATGGGGGCCCTGAACACTGAAGCTTTCTTT. Translation: CASSLSVSMGALNTEAFF.

The chain has TRBV7-6 and TRBJ2-7; D is unresolved. The germline gives CDR1 SGHVS, CDR2 FNYEAQ. The V end lost 5 bases, the J end lost 2 bases, and 7 bases lay between the germline ends. The CDR3 runs to 12 residues. The CDR3 bases are TGTGCCAGCAGCCCCAGGACCTACGAGCAGTACTTC. The encoded protein is CASSPRTYEQYF. Combining the CDR3 with reference TRBV7-6 and TRBJ2-7 gives the whole variable domain GAGVSQSPRYKVTKRGQDVALRCDPISGHVSLYWYRQALGQGPEFLTYFNYEAQQDKSGLPNDRFSAERPEGSISTLTIQRTEQRDSAMYRCASSPRTYEQYFGPGTRLTVT.

The chain employs TRBV18 and TRBJ2-5; D may be TRBD1 (6 bases). V was clipped by 0 bases and J by 4 bases, with 12 bases between them. The germline V gene encodes CDR1 KGHSH and CDR2 LQKENI. The CDR3 contains 15 residues. The CDR3 region is CASSPPGGIGETQYF. The CDR3 coding sequence is TGTGCCAGCTCACCACCAGGGGGAATAGGAGAGACCCAGTACTTC. Based on the CDR3 plus reference TRBV18 and TRBJ2-5, the full variable domain is NAGVMQNPRHLVRRRGQEARLRCSPMKGHSHVYWYRQLPEEGLKFMVYLQKENIIDESGMPKERFSAEFPKEGPSILRIQQVVRGDSAAYFCASSPPGGIGETQYFGPGTRLLVL.

The rearrangement links TRBV28 to TRBJ2-5; D unclear. The CDR3 runs 13 residues. Trimming took off 1 base at V and 5 bases at J, with 8 bases between the two ends. Germline values: CDR1 MDHEN, CDR2 SYDVKM. This chain's CDR3 is CASSLFSSETQYF. In DNA, the CDR3 is TGTGCCAGCAGTTTATTCAGCAGTGAGACCCAGTACTTC.

The chain's CDR3 is CASRGTANTGELFF. In nucleotides, the CDR3 is TGTGCCAGCAGGGGGACAGCGAACACCGGGGAGCTGTTTTTT. The V and J genes are TRBV7-2 and TRBJ2-2, with 7 bases aligning to TRBD1. Trimming at V came to 6 bases and at J to 0 bases, leaving 1 base not matched to a gene. The CDR3 sequence is 14 residues long. Germline V gene sequence: CDR1 SGHTA, CDR2 FQGNSA.

The chain has TRBV30 and TRBJ2-1, with TRBD1 identical over 8 bases. This CDR3 is built from 13 residues. The V gene end was trimmed by 1 base and the J gene end by 5 bases; junction bases not matched to a gene: 1. Germline loops: CDR1 GTSNPN, CDR2 SVGIG (reference sequence). The CDR3 is CAWSGQGNNEQFF. Here the CDR3 DNA reads TGTGCCTGGAGTGGACAGGGGAACAATGAGCAGTTCTTC.

This clone has only a few counts. The sample holds other DNA sequences that translate to the same CDR3. The V gene is TRBV9, the J gene TRBJ2-7, with 9 positions matching TRBD2. The V gene end was trimmed by 2 bases and the J gene end by 0 bases; junction bases not matched to a gene: 3. Germline V gene lookup returns CDR1 SGDLS and CDR2 YYNGEE. The CDR3 extends over 15 amino acids. The CDR3 region has the DNA TGTGCCAGCAGCGTGGGCGGGAGGGCCTCCTACGAGCAGTACTTC. This codes for CASSVGGRASYEQYF.

The V call is TRBV5-4, the J call TRBJ1-2; D gene uncertain. With 2 bases removed from V and 0 bases from J, the gap between germline ends came to 11 bases. The CDR3 is 15 residues long. Looked up from germline, CDR1 is SGHNT and CDR2 is YYREEE (reference sequence). Here the CDR3 DNA reads TGTGCCAGCAGCTTATCGGGCCTCGCTAACTATGGCTACACCTTC. As protein: CASSLSGLANYGYTF.

This clone was found a few times. The chain combines TRBV29-1 with TRBJ2-7, with TRBD2 matching over 8 bases. This CDR3 is built from 12 residues. The V gene's germline CDR1 is SQVTM and CDR2 ANQGSEA. The trim removed 6 bases at V and 3 bases at J, leaving 4 bases unmatched. CDR3 sequence (DNA): TGCAGCGTGAGCGGGAGAAGCTACGAGCAGTACTTC. Protein sequence: CSVSGRSYEQYF.

This chain uses TRBV25-1 with TRBJ2-1, with 8 bases that match TRBD2. The CDR3 totals 18 residues. Looked up from germline, CDR1 is MGHDK and CDR2 is SYGVNS. The ends lost 5 bases at V and 1 base at J; junction bases unmatched: 13. The CDR3 spells CASSLALGGGLSYNEQFF. DNA of the CDR3: TGTGCCAGCAGTTTGGCTCTCGGCGGGGGGTTATCCTACAATGAGCAGTTCTTC.